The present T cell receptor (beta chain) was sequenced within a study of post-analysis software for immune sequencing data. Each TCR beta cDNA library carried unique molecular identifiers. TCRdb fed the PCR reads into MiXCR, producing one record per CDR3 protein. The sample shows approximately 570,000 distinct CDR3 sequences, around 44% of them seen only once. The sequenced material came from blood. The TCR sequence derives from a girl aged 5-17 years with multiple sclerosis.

CDR3 in amino acids: CSARSPTSGGGEQYF. As DNA, the CDR3 is TGCAGTGCTAGATCACCCACTAGCGGGGGGGGCGAGCAGTACTTC. The chain joins TRBV20-1 to TRBJ2-5; 13 nucleotides match TRBD2. The last part of the DNA fits TRBJ2-7 better; the J call may be wrong. The CDR3 consists of 15 residues. The germline V gene has CDR1 DFQATT and CDR2 SNEGSKA (reference sequence).